The 22 T cell receptor beta chains listed next were all sequenced from one sample in a study of regulatory T cells in long-lasting Graves disease. Time point meaning: persistent/refractory GD, antithyroid drugs over 5 years with positive TRAb. RNA extracted from PBMCs served as the sequencing template. Arm-PCR of CDR3 regions with iRepertoire HTBI primers generated TCR beta libraries. TCRdb independently ran MiXCR on the multiplex PCR reads; one entry per CDR3 protein. This table has about 400,000 distinct CDR3 sequences, less than 25% appearing once. Material: peripheral blood mononuclear cells (PBMCs), obtained when the disease was refractory, from a patient treated with antithyroid drugs. The receptors derive from a female donor with Graves disease.

The chain's CDR3 is CASSSLDPIAGELFF. The DNA for the CDR3 is TGTGCCAGCAGCTCCCTCGATCCGATCGCCGGGGAGCTGTTTTTT. The chain is built from TRBV7-2 and TRBJ2-2; D unresolved. The germline V gene encodes CDR1 SGHTA and CDR2 FQGNSA. V shed 4 bases and J shed 6 bases, with 15 bases lying between them. CDR3 length equals 15 residues.

This clonotype was picked up many times. CDR3 loop: CASSSTGPQETQYF. In DNA form, the CDR3 reads TGTGCCAGCAGCTCAACAGGGCCTCAAGAGACCCAGTACTTC. The chain is built from TRBV7-2 and TRBJ2-5, with D maybe TRBD1 (6 bases). Trimming took off 4 bases at V and 2 bases at J, with 11 bases between the two ends. CDR1 SGHTA and CDR2 FQGNSA come from the germline V gene. This CDR3 comprises 14 residues.

This clonotype was recorded many times. The chain couples TRBV18 to TRBJ1-4, with a tentative D call TRBD1 (6 bases). V lost 2 bases, J lost 16 bases, and 17 bases lay in between. From germline, CDR1 is KGHSH and CDR2 LQKENI. The CDR3 totals 13 residues. The CDR3 here is CASSPANRDNQFF. The CDR3 DNA reads TGTGCCAGCTCACCAGCGAACCGGGACAATCAGTTTTTT.

In its sample, this clonotype was seen a few times. V and J are TRBV10-3 and TRBJ1-3, with D unclear. The CDR3 covers 16 residues. Germline CDR1 ENHRY, CDR2 SYGVKD. V lost 2 bases to trimming and J lost 2 bases, with 13 bases between them. The CDR3 sequence: CAISENTGFAGNTIYF. In DNA form, the CDR3 reads TGTGCCATCAGTGAGAACACGGGTTTCGCTGGAAACACCATATATTTT.

With regard to this clonotype: Lacking the conserved final phenylalanine or tryptophan, this CDR3 likely reflects a read error. This chain joins TRBV30 and TRBJ1-1, with D unresolved. V was trimmed by 0 bases and J by 4 bases, leaving 9 bases between them. The CDR3 runs to 13 residues. The germline gives CDR1 GTSNPN, CDR2 SVGIG (reference sequence). CDR3 protein: CAWSVWVGTEAFS. The CDR3 DNA sequence: TGTGCCTGGAGTGTTTGGGTCGGCACTGAAGCTTTCTCT.

The chain uses TRBV6-1 and TRBJ2-7; 7 positions agree with TRBD2. The CDR3 consists of 14 residues. Germline loops: CDR1 MNHNS, CDR2 SASEGT. The trim removed 5 bases at V and 4 bases at J, leaving 8 bases unmatched. In DNA form, the CDR3 reads TGTGCCAGCAGTCGGATCGGGGGGAGGTACGAGCAGTACTTC. Translation gives CASSRIGGRYEQYF.

This clonotype came up a few times. This rearrangement joins TRBV27 to TRBJ1-1; no reliable D call. This CDR3 region has 13 residues. The germline V gene has CDR1 MNHEY and CDR2 SMNVEV (reference sequence). V lost 8 bases, J lost 0 bases, and 10 bases lay in between. The CDR3, as DNA: TGTGCCAGCGGCAGGCGATTGAACACTGAAGCTTTCTTT. As protein: CASGRRLNTEAFF.

The rearrangement links TRBV29-1 to TRBJ2-7; tentative D call: TRBD1 (6 bases). CDR1 SQVTM and CDR2 ANQGSEA come from the germline V gene. The CDR3 consists of 12 residues. V was shortened by 7 bases and J by 2 bases, with 12 bases between the two germline ends. CDR3 region: CSAKDRAYEQYF. CDR3 coding DNA: TGCAGCGCTAAGGACAGAGCCTACGAGCAGTACTTC.

The sample holds a few counts of this clonotype. The chain uses TRBV5-6 and TRBJ2-2; perhaps TRBD1 as D (6 bases). Trimming cost V 2 bases and J 7 bases, with 9 bases left between them. Germline V lookup: CDR1 SGHDT, CDR2 YYEEEE. The CDR3 runs to 13 residues. The CDR3 sequence: CASSFGQSGELFF. The CDR3 nucleotides read TGTGCCAGCAGCTTTGGACAGAGCGGGGAGCTGTTTTTT.

This clonotype has ten or more counts. V and J are TRBV11-2 and TRBJ2-5; D is ambiguous. The CDR3 is made up of 15 amino acids. The germline CDR1 and CDR2 sequences are SGHAT and FQNNGV. The V and J ends lost 0 bases and 5 bases respectively, with 13 bases between them. DNA of the CDR3: TGTGCCAGCAGCTTAGATTCCGCTTATCAGGAGACCCAGTACTTC. Translation: CASSLDSAYQETQYF.

The V gene is TRBV9, the J gene TRBJ2-1; TRBD1 matches at 9 bases. The CDR3 loop spans 17 amino acids. Germline assignment: CDR1 SGDLS and CDR2 YYNGEE. The J segment lost 3 bases and the V segment lost 3 bases, leaving 10 bases of the junction unmatched. The CDR3 reads CASSERGGTGLYNEQFF. In DNA form, the CDR3 reads TGTGCCAGCAGCGAGAGGGGAGGGACAGGGCTCTACAATGAGCAGTTCTTC.

The rearrangement links TRBV29-1 to TRBJ1-2; a weak D match, TRBD1 (5 bases). The CDR3 is 12 residues long. Germline CDR1 and CDR2: SQVTM and ANQGSEA. The V gene lost 6 bases and the J gene lost 8 bases, with 16 bases spanning the gap. The CDR3 DNA reads TGCAGCGTACCGAGCGGGGCCGAGGGCTACACCTTC. Translating it yields CSVPSGAEGYTF.

This clonotype appeared a few times. V and J are TRBV12-3 or TRBV12-4 and TRBJ2-1, with a tentative D call TRBD2 (6 bases). V was trimmed by 3 bases and J by 4 bases, leaving 16 bases between them. CDR3 length: 16 amino acids. CDR3 loop: CASSFTVGTRYNEQFF. CDR3 bases: TGTGCCAGCAGTTTCACCGTCGGGACTCGGTACAATGAGCAGTTCTTC.

This clonotype was seen a handful of times. The J gene is TRBJ2-7, the V gene TRBV6-2 or TRBV6-3, with 8 bases identical to TRBD1. Trimming took 4 bases from V and 4 from J; bases not matched to a gene: 6. CDR3 length equals 14 residues. Germline CDR1 MNHEY, CDR2 SVGEGT. This CDR3 is CASSSSGGGYEQYF. For the CDR3, the DNA is TGTGCCAGCAGTTCATCAGGGGGCGGTTACGAGCAGTACTTC.

In this sample, this clonotype turned up a few times. The J gene is TRBJ1-2, the V gene TRBV15; 8 bases are a match to TRBD1. Trimming at V came to 4 bases and at J to 3 bases, leaving 7 bases not matched to a gene. Germline lookup yields CDR1 LNHNV and CDR2 YYDKDF (reference sequence). The CDR3 is 15 residues long. The CDR3 spells CATSIRGRGDYGYTF. CDR3 sequence (DNA): TGTGCCACCAGCATCAGGGGGCGAGGGGACTATGGCTACACCTTC.

In regard to this clonotype: A much larger clone differs from this one at a single base, so this may be a read error. The J gene is TRBJ2-2, the V gene TRBV6-1; a weak D match, TRBD1 (6 bases). The CDR3 is made up of 12 amino acids. The ends were cut back, 7 bases at V and 5 bases at J, with 8 bases in the middle. Looked up from germline, CDR1 is MNHNS and CDR2 is SASEGT. CDR3 nucleotide sequence: TGTGCCAGCACCCAGGGGACCGGGGAGCTGTTTTTT. Protein sequence: CASTQGTGELFF.

This clonotype was found many times. The chain employs TRBV19 and TRBJ2-5; tentatively, D is TRBD2 (6 bases). The CDR3 covers 15 residues. Germline values: CDR1 LNHDA, CDR2 SQIVND (reference sequence). V was shortened by 4 bases and J by 5 bases, with 17 bases between the two germline ends. CDR3 bases: TGTGCCAGTAGTAGTCGGCTACTAGCTGGGGAGACCCAGTACTTC. Protein sequence: CASSSRLLAGETQYF. Using reference TRBV19 and TRBJ2-5 for the parts outside the CDR3, the full variable domain is DGGITQSPKYLFRKEGQNVTLSCEQNLNHDAMYWYRQDPGQGLRLIYYSQIVNDFQKGDIAEGYSVSREKKESFPLTVTSAQKNPTAFYLCASSSRLLAGETQYFGPGTRLLVL.

Ten or more counts support this clonotype. At one end, the junction sequence differs from germline, possibly due to a read error. This sequence joins TRBV28 and TRBJ2-7; TRBD2 aligns across 14 bases. This CDR3 has 13 amino acids. Germline V lookup: CDR1 MDHEN, CDR2 SYDVKM. The CDR3 spells CASSSRLAGGLLF. The CDR3 DNA sequence: TGTGCCAGCAGTAGTCGACTAGCGGGAGGGCTACTCTTC.

The chain links TRBV12-3 or TRBV12-4 to TRBJ2-5, with no clear D. The CDR3 runs to 11 residues. The germline V and J ends were trimmed by 5 bases and 8 bases, with 9 bases remaining between them. DNA of the CDR3: TGTGCCAGCAGTGCGTCTAATACCCAGTACTTC. This gives the protein CASSASNTQYF.

This clonotype was recorded many times. Sequence at one end of the junction differs from germline and may be a read error. The rearrangement links TRBV6-1 to TRBJ2-7; 14 bases are a match to TRBD2. Germline-derived CDR1 and CDR2 are MNHNS and SASEGT. The CDR3 extends over 14 amino acids. CDR3 coding DNA: TGTGCCACCGGAGGGACTAGCGGGAGTCCTCACGAGCACTTC. Amino acid sequence: CATGGTSGSPHEHF.

The table lists this clonotype with many counts. V is TRBV7-2 and J is TRBJ1-2, with D perhaps TRBD1 (6 bases). Trimming stripped 5 bases from V and 2 bases from J, with 15 bases between. CDR1 and CDR2 from the germline V gene are SGHTA and FQGNSA. This CDR3 is 15 amino acids long. The CDR3 loop reads CASSISGQLNYGYTF. DNA of the CDR3: TGTGCCAGCAGCATATCCGGACAGCTCAACTATGGCTACACCTTC.

This clonotype has a handful of counts. The rearrangement joins TRBV6-5 to TRBJ1-1, with D unclear. V dropped 2 bases and J dropped 3 bases, with 13 bases sitting between them. In germline, CDR1 is MNHEY, CDR2 SVGAGI. The CDR3 loop spans 15 amino acids. The CDR3 spells CASSYSPKPDTEAFF. As DNA, the CDR3 is TGTGCCAGCAGTTACAGTCCCAAACCGGACACTGAAGCTTTCTTT.